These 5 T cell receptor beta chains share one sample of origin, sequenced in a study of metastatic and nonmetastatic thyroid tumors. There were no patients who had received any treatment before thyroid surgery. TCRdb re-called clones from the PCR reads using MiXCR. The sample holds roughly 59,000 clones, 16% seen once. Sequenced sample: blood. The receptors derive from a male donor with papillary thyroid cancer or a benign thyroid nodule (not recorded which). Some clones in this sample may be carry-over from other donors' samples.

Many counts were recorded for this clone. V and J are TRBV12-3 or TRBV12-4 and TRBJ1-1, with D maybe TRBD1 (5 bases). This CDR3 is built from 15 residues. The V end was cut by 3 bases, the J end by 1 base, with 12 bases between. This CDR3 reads CASSFSGSRNTEAFF. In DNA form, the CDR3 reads TGTGCCAGCAGTTTTTCAGGGAGTAGGAACACTGAAGCTTTCTTT.

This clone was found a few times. CDR3 protein: CASSSPNTGAEWGYTF. In DNA form, the CDR3 reads TGTGCCAGCAGTTCCCCCAATACAGGGGCCGAGTGGGGCTACACCTTC. V usage is TRBV28 and J usage is TRBJ1-2, with 7 bases aligning to TRBD1. Germline V CDR1 and CDR2: MDHEN, SYDVKM. The CDR3 is 16 amino acids. J lost 8 bases, V lost 4 bases, and 16 bases had no gene match.

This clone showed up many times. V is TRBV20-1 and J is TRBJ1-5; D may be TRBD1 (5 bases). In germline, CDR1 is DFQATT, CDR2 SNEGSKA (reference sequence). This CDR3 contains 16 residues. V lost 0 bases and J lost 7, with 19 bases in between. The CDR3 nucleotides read TGCAGTGCTAGAGAAGGGGACTTTTGGAGACAGCAGCCCCAGCATTTT. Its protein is CSAREGDFWRQQPQHF.

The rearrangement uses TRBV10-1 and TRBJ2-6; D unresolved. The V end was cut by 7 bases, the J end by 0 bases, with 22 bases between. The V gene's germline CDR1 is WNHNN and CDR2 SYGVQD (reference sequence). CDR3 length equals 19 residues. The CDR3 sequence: CASIDVRLKTSSGANVLTF. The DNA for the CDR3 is TGCGCCAGCATTGATGTTCGGCTGAAAACCTCCTCTGGGGCCAACGTCCTGACTTTC.

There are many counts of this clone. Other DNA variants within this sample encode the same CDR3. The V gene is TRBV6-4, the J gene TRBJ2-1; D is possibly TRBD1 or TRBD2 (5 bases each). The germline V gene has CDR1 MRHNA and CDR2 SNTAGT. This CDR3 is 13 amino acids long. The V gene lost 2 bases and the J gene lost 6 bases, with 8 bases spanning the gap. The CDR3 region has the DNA TGTGCCAGCAGTGACCGGGACGGCAATGAGCAGTTCTTC. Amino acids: CASSDRDGNEQFF.